The 25 T cell receptor beta chains presented below share a single source sample, sequenced in a study of blood T cell repertoires in COVID-19. TCRdb's table, derived via immunoSEQ multiplex PCR, lists solely in-frame clones and lacks some. The repertoire holds under 250,000 clones, with around four fifths as singletons. The sample was PBMCs or T cells enriched from blood (not recorded which). The receptors come from a woman between 50 and 59 years old who had been exposed to COVID-19.

The chain employs TRBV9 and TRBJ1-2; D is unresolved. The ends were cut back, 0 bases at V and 2 bases at J, with 11 bases in the middle. Germline V gives CDR1 SGDLS, CDR2 YYNGEE. CDR3 length equals 15 residues. CDR3 sequence (DNA): TGTGCCAGCAGCGTAGCGGACTCTCCGAACTATGGCTACACCTTC. Residues: CASSVADSPNYGYTF. The variable domain in full, completed from reference TRBV9 and TRBJ1-2, reads DSGVTQTPKHLITATGQRVTLRCSPRSGDLSVYWYQQSLDQGLQFLIQYYNGEERAKGNILERFSAQQFPDLHSELNLSSLELGDSALYFCASSVADSPNYGYTFGSGTRLTVV.

The chain joins TRBV5-8 to TRBJ1-5; tentative D call: TRBD1 (6 bases). V dropped 4 bases and J dropped 2 bases, with 19 bases sitting between them. The CDR3 length is 17 residues. CDR1 is SGHTS, CDR2 YDEGEE, per germline. In nucleotides, the CDR3 is TGTGCCAGCAGCCCACACTTGTCACAGGGTGGCAATCAGCCCCAGCATTTT. Translation: CASSPHLSQGGNQPQHF.

The CDR3 loop reads CASSPRVGGYSPLHF. The CDR3 DNA follows: TGTGCCAGCAGCCCTCGGGTAGGAGGATATTCACCCCTCCACTTT. The rearrangement uses TRBV5-8 and TRBJ1-6; no reliable D call. CDR1 is SGHTS and CDR2 is YDEGEE in the germline V gene. The CDR3 is made up of 15 amino acids. V was shortened by 4 bases and J by 8 bases, with 16 bases between the two germline ends.

The genes are TRBV7-9 and TRBJ2-3; TRBD2 agrees at 11 bases. The germline gives CDR1 SEHNR, CDR2 FQNEAQ (reference sequence). The V and J ends lost 0 bases and 5 bases, in that order; junction bases with no gene match: 4. There are 16 residues in the CDR3. CDR3 sequence reads: CASSLALAGGQDTQYF. The DNA of the CDR3 is TGTGCCAGCAGCTTAGCCCTAGCGGGGGGCCAAGATACGCAGTATTTT.

This CDR3 reads CASSSLAGAGETQYF. The DNA of the CDR3 is TGTGCCAGCAGTTCATTAGCGGGGGCGGGGGAGACCCAGTACTTC. The genes are TRBV28 and TRBJ2-5; 9 bases fit TRBD2. CDR3 length: 15 amino acids. The V gene's germline CDR1 is MDHEN and CDR2 SYDVKM. V lost 4 bases, J lost 5 bases, and 8 bases stayed unmatched.

V gene TRBV5-1 combines with J gene TRBJ2-2, with D perhaps TRBD1 (6 bases). Germline assignment: CDR1 SGHRS and CDR2 YFSETQ. V was shortened by 4 bases and J by 2 bases, with 21 bases between the two germline ends. The length of the CDR3 is 18 residues. The CDR3 is CASSRRPTGNVNTGELFF. CDR3 DNA sequence: TGCGCCAGCAGCCGCAGGCCCACAGGGAACGTTAACACCGGGGAGCTGTTTTTT.

The V and J genes are TRBV11-2 and TRBJ1-1; 10 nucleotides line up with TRBD1. Germline-derived CDR1 and CDR2 are SGHAT and FQNNGV. V trimming: 5 bases; J trimming: 4 bases; junction bases outside the gene matches: 10. The CDR3 spans 16 residues. The CDR3: CASSQRQGAAGTEAFF. Here the CDR3 DNA reads TGTGCCAGCAGCCAACGACAGGGGGCCGCGGGCACTGAAGCTTTCTTT.

This chain links TRBV6-2 or TRBV6-3 with TRBJ2-5; 9 bases are a match to TRBD1. The germline V gene has CDR1 MNHEY and CDR2 SVGEGT. The V segment lost 2 bases and the J segment 4 bases; nucleotides outside the gene matches: 5. The CDR3 loop spans 15 amino acids. CDR3 DNA sequence: TGTGCCAGCAGTTACCCGACAGGGGGTATAGAGACCCAGTACTTC. This gives the protein CASSYPTGGIETQYF.

This clone was seen only once. This chain uses TRBV5-4 with TRBJ1-2, with D tentatively TRBD1 (6 bases). Per the germline V gene, CDR1 is SGHNT and CDR2 is YYREEE (reference sequence). Trimming cost V 2 bases and J 10 bases, with 12 bases left between them. The CDR3 covers 12 residues. The CDR3 bases are TGTGCCAGCAGCTTAACCGGACAGTCCTACACCTTC. Translating it yields CASSLTGQSYTF.

This clone was recorded a few times. The chain has TRBV6-1 and TRBJ2-2, with 7 nucleotides matching TRBD1. V shed 3 bases and J 0 bases; nucleotides not matched to a gene: 10. The CDR3 consists of 18 residues. Germline-derived CDR1 and CDR2 are MNHNS and SASEGT. The CDR3 DNA reads as TGTGCCAGCAGTGAGGTCCAACTAGACAGGGCGAACACCGGGGAGCTGTTTTTT. Translated, it gives CASSEVQLDRANTGELFF.

The genes are TRBV19 and TRBJ1-1; tentative D call: TRBD1 (5 bases). Germline CDR1 is LNHDA and CDR2 is SQIVND (reference sequence). Trimming left V 5 bases short and J 4 bases short, with 11 bases between. This CDR3 is 13 amino acids long. The CDR3 loop is CASSLGPRTEAFF. The CDR3 nucleotides are TGTGCCAGTAGTCTGGGGCCTCGCACTGAAGCTTTCTTT.

The chain couples TRBV5-6 to TRBJ2-7; no clear D gene. CDR1 and CDR2 (germline): SGHDT, YYEEEE. Trimming took off 4 bases at V and 1 base at J, with 12 bases between the two ends. The CDR3 length is 14 residues. The CDR3 DNA reads as TGTGCCAGCAGCCCCCGTCCTGAGTCCTACGAGCAGTACTTC. Its translation: CASSPRPESYEQYF.

V and J are TRBV27 and TRBJ1-5; no firm D call. Per the germline V gene, CDR1 is MNHEY and CDR2 is SMNVEV (reference sequence). CDR3 length equals 14 residues. V gave up 5 bases and J gave up 4 bases, with 12 bases separating them. This chain's CDR3 is CASSPGTVNQPQHF. The CDR3 nucleotides read TGTGCCAGCAGTCCTGGAACAGTTAATCAGCCCCAGCATTTT.

V usage is TRBV27 and J usage is TRBJ1-2; perhaps TRBD1 as D (6 bases). The CDR3 runs 14 residues. Germline V lookup: CDR1 MNHEY, CDR2 SMNVEV (reference sequence). Trimming left V 6 bases short and J 4 bases short, with 15 bases between. The CDR3 nucleotides are TGTGCCAGCAGCTACACAGGGAATAGCTATGGCTACACCTTC. Translated: CASSYTGNSYGYTF.

This clone was found once. The genes are TRBV2 and TRBJ1-5; tentatively, D is TRBD1 (5 bases). Per the germline V gene, CDR1 is SNHLY and CDR2 is FYNNEI. V was trimmed by 6 bases and J by 4 bases, leaving 19 bases between them. The length of the CDR3 is 16 residues. The DNA for the CDR3 is TGTGCCAGCAGATGGGTCCGTGGCAGGGAAAATCAGCCCCAGCATTTT. It is translated as CASRWVRGRENQPQHF.

The chain has TRBV3-1 (or the pseudogene TRBV3-2) and TRBJ1-1; possible D gene TRBD1, 6 bases. The CDR3 loop spans 13 amino acids. The ends were cut back, 4 bases at V and 7 bases at J, with 13 bases in the middle. CDR1 and CDR2 (germline): LGHDT, YNNKEL (reference sequence). CDR3 sequence: CASSRTGYVEAFF. DNA for the CDR3: TGTGCCAGCAGCCGTACAGGGTACGTTGAAGCTTTCTTT.

J is TRBJ1-5 and V is TRBV13, with TRBD1 matching over 7 bases. CDR1 is PRHDT and CDR2 is FYEKMQ in the germline V gene (reference sequence). This CDR3 has 15 residues. V lost 2 bases to trimming and J lost 6 bases; unmatched junction nucleotides: 7. The CDR3 loop reads CASSLNQGVGQPQHF. The CDR3 DNA reads TGTGCCAGCAGCTTAAATCAGGGGGTAGGTCAGCCCCAGCATTTT.

CDR3 in amino acids: CASSDRAGDTEAFF. DNA of the CDR3: TGTGCCAGCAGTGACAGGGCAGGGGACACTGAAGCTTTCTTT. This chain connects TRBV6-4 to TRBJ1-1; maybe TRBD1 (6 bases). The CDR3 has 14 amino acids. CDR1 is MRHNA and CDR2 is SNTAGT in the germline V gene. V lost 2 bases and J 3 bases, leaving 10 bases between the germline ends.

The V call is TRBV9, the J call TRBJ1-2; D gene ambiguous. The CDR3 has 14 residues. Germline V gene lookup returns CDR1 SGDLS and CDR2 YYNGEE. Trimming pared 3 bases from V and 4 bases from J, leaving 13 bases between. CDR3 DNA: TGTGCCAGCAGCGCCCGCGGTGAGAGCTATGGCTACACCTTC. Translating it yields CASSARGESYGYTF.

The V call is TRBV5-1, the J call TRBJ2-7; TRBD1 matches 8 bases. With 2 bases clipped from V and 7 bases from J, the junction kept 5 bases outside the gene matches. The CDR3 consists of 13 residues. Germline V gives CDR1 SGHRS, CDR2 YFSETQ. The CDR3, as DNA: TGCGCCAGCAGCTTCCAGGGGGCGAGGGAGCAGTACTTC. It yields the protein CASSFQGAREQYF.

This clone has just one count. V gene TRBV23-1 combines with J gene TRBJ1-6, with TRBD1 identical over 10 bases. TRBV23-1 has ORF status, its function being uncertain. CDR3 size: 18 residues. V lost 0 bases and J lost 7; bases outside the gene matches: 9. CDR3 amino acids: CASSQSVGEDRGNSPLHF. CDR3 coding DNA: TGCGCCAGCAGTCAATCCGTTGGAGAGGACAGGGGGAATTCACCCCTCCACTTT.

The chain combines TRBV25-1 with TRBJ1-4; TRBD1 might be the D (5 bases). The CDR3 covers 16 residues. V was cut by 3 bases and J by 1 base, with 12 bases left in between. Germline CDR1 reads MGHDK; CDR2 reads SYGVNS. As DNA, the CDR3 is TGTGCCAGCAGTGAGTCAAGGACACTAACTAATGAAAAACTGTTTTTT. Translated, it gives CASSESRTLTNEKLFF.

This chain links TRBV11-2 with TRBJ2-7, with a possible D match to TRBD1 (5 bases). Per the germline V gene, CDR1 is SGHAT and CDR2 is FQNNGV. This CDR3 region has 15 residues. V lost 1 base and J 6 bases, leaving 16 bases between the germline ends. CDR3 in DNA: TGTGCCAGCAGCTTAGGCCTGGTCAGGGAAGCCGAGCAGTACTTC. Its translation: CASSLGLVREAEQYF.

This chain joins TRBV6-5 and TRBJ1-1; D is possibly TRBD1 (6 bases). V was clipped by 6 bases and J by 1 base, with 9 bases between them. CDR1 is MNHEY and CDR2 is SVGAGI in the germline V gene. The CDR3 runs to 13 residues. The CDR3 nucleotides are TGTGCCAGCAGACTGACAGGGAACACTGAAGCTTTCTTT. It translates to CASRLTGNTEAFF.

The sample holds one count of this clone. The chain has TRBV15 and TRBJ1-1, with 8 bases fitting TRBD1. Trimming at V came to 5 bases and at J to 5 bases, leaving 10 bases not matched to a gene. This CDR3 region has 15 residues. Germline V gene sequence: CDR1 LNHNV, CDR2 YYDKDF (reference sequence). The CDR3 DNA follows: TGTGCCACCAGCTATCCAGGGGGCGAAAGAACTGAAGCTTTCTTT. It translates to CATSYPGGERTEAFF.